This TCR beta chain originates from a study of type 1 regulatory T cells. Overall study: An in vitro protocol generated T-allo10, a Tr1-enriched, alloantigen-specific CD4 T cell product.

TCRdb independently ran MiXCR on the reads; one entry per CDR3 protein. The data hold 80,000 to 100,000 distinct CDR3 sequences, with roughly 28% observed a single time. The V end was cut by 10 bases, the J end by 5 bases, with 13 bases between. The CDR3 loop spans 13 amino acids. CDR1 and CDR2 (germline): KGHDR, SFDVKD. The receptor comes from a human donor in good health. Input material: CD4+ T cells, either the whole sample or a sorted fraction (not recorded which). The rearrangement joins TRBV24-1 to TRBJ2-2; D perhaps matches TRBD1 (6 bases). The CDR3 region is CATGTPVTGELFF. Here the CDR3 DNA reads TGTGCCACTGGGACACCCGTGACCGGGGAGCTGTTTTTT.